Reported below is one T cell receptor beta chain. The antigen remains undetermined. This specimen belongs to a study of naive and memory T cell subsets. Study-wide results and limits: Activation and differentiation may alter RNA-based TCR counts.

The beta constant-region primer was an equimolar mix of two oligonucleotides covering TRBC1 and TRBC2. TCRdb used MiXCR to reprocess the UMI-ligation and nested PCR reads, holding one entry per CDR3 protein. The table records some 150,000 distinct CDR3 sequences, 15% to 20% of them present only once. The CDR3 loop spans 14 amino acids. The V gene's germline CDR1 is DFQATT and CDR2 SNEGSKA (reference sequence). The V and J ends lost 6 bases and 9 bases respectively, with 24 bases between them. Cells stained for CD3, CD4, CD8, CD45RA and CD27 were sorted into four subsets. The sequencing sample was made of naive CD4+ T cells from blood. The chain has TRBV20-1 and TRBJ2-7; D may be TRBD2 (6 bases). The clonotype was recovered from a human donor in good health. The CDR3 is CSAKLADPLAVQYF. Here the CDR3 DNA reads TGCAGTGCGAAGTTAGCGGACCCCCTAGCTGTGCAGTACTTC.